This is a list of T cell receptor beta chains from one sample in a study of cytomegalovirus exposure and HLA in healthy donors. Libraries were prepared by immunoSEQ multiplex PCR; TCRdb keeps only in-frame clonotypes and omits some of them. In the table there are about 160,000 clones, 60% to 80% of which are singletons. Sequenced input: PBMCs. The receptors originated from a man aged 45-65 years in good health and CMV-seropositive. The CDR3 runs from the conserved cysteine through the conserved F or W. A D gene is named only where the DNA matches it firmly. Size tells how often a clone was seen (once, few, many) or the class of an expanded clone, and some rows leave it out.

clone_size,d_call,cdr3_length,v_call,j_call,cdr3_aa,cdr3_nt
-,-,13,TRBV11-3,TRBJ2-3,CASSLVLQDTQYF,TGTGCCAGCAGCTTAGTTCTGCAGGATACGCAGTATTTT
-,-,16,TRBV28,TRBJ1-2,CASSLVGRGFRYGYTF,TGTGCCAGCAGTTTAGTTGGGAGAGGGTTTCGGTATGGCTACACCTTC
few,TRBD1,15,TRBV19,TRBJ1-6,CASTTWTGNNSPLHF,TGTGCCAGTACAACCTGGACAGGCAATAATTCACCCCTCCACTTT
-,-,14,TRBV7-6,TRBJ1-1,CASSQGRGNTEAFF,TGTGCCAGCAGCCAAGGGAGGGGGAACACTGAAGCTTTCTTT
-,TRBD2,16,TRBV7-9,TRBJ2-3,CASSSSLADYTDTQYF,TGTGCCAGCAGTTCATCCCTAGCGGATTACACAGATACGCAGTATTTT
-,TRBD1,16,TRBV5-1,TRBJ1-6,CASSLEGGNYNSPLHF,TGCGCCAGCAGCTTGGAAGGGGGCAACTATAATTCACCCCTCCACTTT
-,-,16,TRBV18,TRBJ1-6,CASSPGEGNNNSPLHF,TGTGCCAGCTCACCAGGGGAGGGGAACAATAATTCACCCCTCCACTTT
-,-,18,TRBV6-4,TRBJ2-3,CASSERGLGGAFSDTQYF,TGTGCCAGCAGTGAGAGGGGGTTAGGGGGGGCCTTCTCAGATACGCAGTATTTT
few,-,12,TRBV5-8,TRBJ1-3,CATRVYGNTIYF,TGTGCGACCAGGGTCTATGGAAACACCATATATTTT
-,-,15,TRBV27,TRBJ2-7,CASSLISSGPYEQYF,TGTGCCAGCAGTTTAATATCCAGCGGACCCTACGAGCAGTACTTC
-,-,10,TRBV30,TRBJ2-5,CAWSQETQYF,TGTGCCTGGAGTCAGGAGACCCAGTACTTC
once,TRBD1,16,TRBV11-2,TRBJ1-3,CASSRTGAYSGNTIYF,TGTGCCAGCAGCCGGACAGGGGCGTACTCTGGAAACACCATATATTTT
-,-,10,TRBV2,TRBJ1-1,CASSDSEAFF,TGTGCCAGCAGTGACTCTGAAGCTTTCTTT
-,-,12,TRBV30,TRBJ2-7,CAWSRGRGEQYF,TGTGCCTGGAGTCGGGGCAGGGGTGAGCAGTACTTC
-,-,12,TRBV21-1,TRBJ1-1,CASSKQNTEAFF,TGTGCCAGCAGCAAACAGAACACTGAAGCTTTCTTT
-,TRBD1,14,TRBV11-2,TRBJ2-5,CASSFQGASETQYF,TGTGCCAGCAGCTTCCAGGGGGCTTCAGAGACCCAGTACTTC
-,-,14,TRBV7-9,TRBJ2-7,CASSSNTGAYEQYF,TGTGCCAGCAGCTCCAACACGGGGGCCTACGAGCAGTACTTC
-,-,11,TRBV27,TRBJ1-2,CASRQGNGYTF,TGTGCCAGCAGACAGGGAAATGGCTACACCTTC
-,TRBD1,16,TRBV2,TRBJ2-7,CASRLDLGDSNYEQYF,TGTGCCAGCAGACTGGACCTCGGGGACAGTAACTACGAGCAGTACTTC
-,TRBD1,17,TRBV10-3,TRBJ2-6,CAINRQGPNSGANVLTF,TGTGCCATCAACCGACAGGGACCAAATTCTGGGGCCAACGTCCTGACTTTC
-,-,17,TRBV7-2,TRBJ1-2,CASSLSGPESTNYGYTF,TGTGCCAGCAGCTTAAGTGGGCCAGAATCAACTAACTATGGCTACACCTTC
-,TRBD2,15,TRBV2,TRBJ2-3,CASSIAGGGVDTQYF,TGTGCCAGCAGTATAGCGGGGGGCGGGGTAGATACGCAGTATTTT
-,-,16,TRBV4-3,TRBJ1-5,CASSQGSGASNQPQHF,TGCGCCAGCAGCCAAGGTTCAGGGGCTAGCAATCAGCCCCAGCATTTT
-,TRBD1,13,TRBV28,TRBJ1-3,CASSLGQGNTIYF,TGTGCCAGCAGTTTGGGACAGGGAAACACCATATATTTT
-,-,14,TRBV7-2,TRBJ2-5,CASSPQRVTETQYF,TGTGCCAGCAGCCCCCAGCGGGTGACGGAGACCCAGTACTTC
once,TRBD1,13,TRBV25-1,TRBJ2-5,CASRATGKETQYF,TGTGCCAGCAGGGCGACAGGGAAAGAGACCCAGTACTTC
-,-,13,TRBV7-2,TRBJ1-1,CASTLTANTEAFF,TGTGCCAGCACCTTGACAGCGAACACTGAAGCTTTCTTT
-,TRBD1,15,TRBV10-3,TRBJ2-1,CAISEGTGDNNEQFF,TGTGCCATCAGTGAGGGGACAGGGGATAACAATGAGCAGTTCTTC
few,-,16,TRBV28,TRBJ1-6,CASSPMRAGGESPLHF,TGTGCCAGCAGTCCCATGAGGGCAGGAGGAGAGTCACCCCTCCACTTT
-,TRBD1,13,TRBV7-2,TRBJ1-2,CASSLGQEYGYTF,TGTGCCAGCAGCCTTGGACAGGAGTATGGCTACACCTTC
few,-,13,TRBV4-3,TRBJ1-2,CASSQEVAGAGTF,TGCGCCAGCAGCCAAGAAGTGGCAGGCGCTGGGACCTTC
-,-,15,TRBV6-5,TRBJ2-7,CASSYSRTAAYEQYF,TGTGCCAGCAGTTACTCGAGGACAGCCGCCTACGAGCAGTACTTC
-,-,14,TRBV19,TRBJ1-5,CASSSEYSNQPQHF,TGTGCCAGTAGTTCGGAGTATAGCAATCAGCCCCAGCATTTT
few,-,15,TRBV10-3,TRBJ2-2,CAISESQRESGELFF,TGTGCCATCAGTGAGTCGCAGAGGGAAAGCGGGGAGCTGTTTTTT
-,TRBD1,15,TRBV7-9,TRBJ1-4,CASSPRTGGYEKLFF,TGTGCCAGCAGTCCTCGGACAGGGGGTTATGAAAAACTGTTTTTT